The T cell receptor beta chain described here comes from a study of siplizumab effects on memory and regulatory T cells. Study results and limitations: Relative to controls at about 27%, mappable alloreactive CD4+ clones exhibited a mean Treg-derived proportion of approximately 70% with siplizumab. Proliferating siplizumab-culture Treg suppressive function went unconfirmed. Naive T cells apparently outstripped memory cells in diversity and seemed major alloresponse contributors. Siplizumab significantly decreased alloreactive sequences from unstimulated CD4+ memory cells.

As concerns this clone: Antigen specificity is unknown.

Clones were read by immunoSEQ multiplex PCR, and TCRdb kept only the in-frame ones, dropping some. This table holds fewer than 100,000 clones, approximately 95% found once. The material sequenced was CD8+ T cells sorted from blood. This clonotype was obtained from a human donor in good health.

The CDR3 DNA reads as TGTGCCAGCAGCTTGACTACAGCGAGTTACCAGCCCCAGCATTTT. This translates into CASSLTTASYQPQHF. The V call is TRBV6-5, the J call TRBJ1-5; D unresolved. Trimming removed 6 bases at V and 7 bases at J, with 19 bases between. The CDR3 runs 15 residues. Germline CDR1 and CDR2: MNHEY and SVGAGI.